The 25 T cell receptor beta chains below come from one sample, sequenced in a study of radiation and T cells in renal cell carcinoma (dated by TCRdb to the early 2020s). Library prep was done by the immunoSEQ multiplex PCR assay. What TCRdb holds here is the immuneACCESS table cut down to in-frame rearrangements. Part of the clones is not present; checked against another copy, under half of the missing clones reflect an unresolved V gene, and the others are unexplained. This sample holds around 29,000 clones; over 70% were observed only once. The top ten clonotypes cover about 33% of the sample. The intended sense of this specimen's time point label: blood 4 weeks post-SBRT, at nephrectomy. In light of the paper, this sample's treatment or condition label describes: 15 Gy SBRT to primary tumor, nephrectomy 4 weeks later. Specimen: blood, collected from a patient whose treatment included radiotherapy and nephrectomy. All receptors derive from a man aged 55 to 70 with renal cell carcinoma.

Here the CDR3 reads CASSPRLTGGTQPQHF. CDR3 DNA: TGTGCCAGCAGTCCCCGTTTGACAGGGGGCACTCAGCCCCAGCATTTT. The V and J genes are TRBV27 and TRBJ1-5, with 10 bases that match TRBD1. CDR1 is MNHEY and CDR2 is SMNVEV in the germline V gene (reference sequence). Losses at the gene ends were 5 bases for V and 6 bases for J; bases not matched to a gene: 10. This CDR3 has 16 amino acids.

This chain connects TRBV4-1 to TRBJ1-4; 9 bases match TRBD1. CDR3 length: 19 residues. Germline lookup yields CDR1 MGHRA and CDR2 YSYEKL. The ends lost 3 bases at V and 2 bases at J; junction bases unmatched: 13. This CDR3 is CASSQPGTGTRGTNEKLFF. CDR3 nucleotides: TGCGCCAGCAGCCAGCCCGGGACAGGGACCCGGGGTACTAATGAAAAACTGTTTTTT.

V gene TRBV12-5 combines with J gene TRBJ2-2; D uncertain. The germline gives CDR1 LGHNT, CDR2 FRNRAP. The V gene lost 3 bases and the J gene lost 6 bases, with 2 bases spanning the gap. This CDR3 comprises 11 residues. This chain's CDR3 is CASGLSGELFF. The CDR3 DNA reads TGTGCTAGTGGTTTATCCGGGGAGCTGTTTTTT.

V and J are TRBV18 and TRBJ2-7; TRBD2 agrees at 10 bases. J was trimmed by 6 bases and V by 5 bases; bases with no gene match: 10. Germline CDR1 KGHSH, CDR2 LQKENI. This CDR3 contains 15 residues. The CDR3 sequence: CASSFSSGSIGEQYF. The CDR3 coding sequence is TGTGCCAGCTCATTTTCTAGCGGGAGTATCGGCGAGCAGTACTTC. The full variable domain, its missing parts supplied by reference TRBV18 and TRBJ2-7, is NAGVMQNPRHLVRRRGQEARLRCSPMKGHSHVYWYRQLPEEGLKFMVYLQKENIIDESGMPKERFSAEFPKEGPSILRIQQVVRGDSAAYFCASSFSSGSIGEQYFGPGTRLTVT.

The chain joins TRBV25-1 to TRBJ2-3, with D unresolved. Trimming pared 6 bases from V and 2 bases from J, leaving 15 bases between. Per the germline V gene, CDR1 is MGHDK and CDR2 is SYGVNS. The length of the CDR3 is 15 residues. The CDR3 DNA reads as TGTGCCAGCAGCGCTGCCGATCTTTACACAGATACGCAGTATTTT. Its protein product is CASSAADLYTDTQYF.

The CDR3 here is CASRAGLSTDTQYF. CDR3 nucleotide sequence: TGTGCCAGCAGAGCAGGGTTGAGCACAGATACGCAGTATTTT. The rearrangement uses TRBV25-1 and TRBJ2-3; D perhaps matches TRBD1 (5 bases). The V gene's germline CDR1 is MGHDK and CDR2 SYGVNS. This CDR3 comprises 14 residues. Trimming took 6 bases from V and 0 from J, leaving 10 bases between them.

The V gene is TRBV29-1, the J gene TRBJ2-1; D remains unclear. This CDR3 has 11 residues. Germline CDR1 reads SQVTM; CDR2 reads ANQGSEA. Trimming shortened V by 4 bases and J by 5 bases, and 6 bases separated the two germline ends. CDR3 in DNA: TGCAGCGTTGGATCCAACAATGAGCAGTTCTTC. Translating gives CSVGSNNEQFF.

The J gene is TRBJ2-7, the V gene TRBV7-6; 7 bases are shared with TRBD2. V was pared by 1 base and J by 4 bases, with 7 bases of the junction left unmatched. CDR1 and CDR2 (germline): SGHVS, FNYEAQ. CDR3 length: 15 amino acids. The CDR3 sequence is CASSLETSGAYEQYF. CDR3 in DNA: TGTGCCAGCAGCTTAGAAACAAGCGGGGCGTACGAGCAGTACTTC. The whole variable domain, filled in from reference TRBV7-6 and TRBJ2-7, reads GAGVSQSPRYKVTKRGQDVALRCDPISGHVSLYWYRQALGQGPEFLTYFNYEAQQDKSGLPNDRFSAERPEGSISTLTIQRTEQRDSAMYRCASSLETSGAYEQYFGPGTRLTVT.

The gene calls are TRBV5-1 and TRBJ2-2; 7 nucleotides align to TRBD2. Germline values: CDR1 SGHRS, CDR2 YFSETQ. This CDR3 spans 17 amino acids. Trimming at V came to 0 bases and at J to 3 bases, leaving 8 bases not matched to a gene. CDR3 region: CASSLGALADYTGELFF. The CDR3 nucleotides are TGCGCCAGCAGCTTGGGGGCCCTAGCGGACTACACCGGGGAGCTGTTTTTT.

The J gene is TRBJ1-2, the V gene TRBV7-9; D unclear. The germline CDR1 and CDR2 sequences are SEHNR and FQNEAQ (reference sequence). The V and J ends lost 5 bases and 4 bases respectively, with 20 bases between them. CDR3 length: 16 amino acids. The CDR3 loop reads CASSPWEGGRIYGYTF. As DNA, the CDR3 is TGTGCCAGCAGCCCCTGGGAGGGCGGGCGTATCTATGGCTACACCTTC.

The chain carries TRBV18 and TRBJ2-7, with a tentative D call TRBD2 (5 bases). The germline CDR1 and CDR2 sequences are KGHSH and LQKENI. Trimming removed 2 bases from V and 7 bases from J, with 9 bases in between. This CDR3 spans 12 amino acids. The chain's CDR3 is CASSPGRGEQYF. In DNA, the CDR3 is TGTGCCAGCTCACCAGGTCGGGGTGAGCAGTACTTC.

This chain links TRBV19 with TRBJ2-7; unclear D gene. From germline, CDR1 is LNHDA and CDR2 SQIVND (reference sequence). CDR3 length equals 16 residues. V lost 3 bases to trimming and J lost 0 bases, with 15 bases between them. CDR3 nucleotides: TGTGCCAGTAGTATCTATTGGGCAGACCTCTCCTACGAGCAGTACTTC. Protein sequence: CASSIYWADLSYEQYF.

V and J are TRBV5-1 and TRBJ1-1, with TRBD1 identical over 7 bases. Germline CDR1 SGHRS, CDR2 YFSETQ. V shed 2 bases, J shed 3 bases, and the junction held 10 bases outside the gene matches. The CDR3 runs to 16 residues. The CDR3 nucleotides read TGCGCCAGCAGCTTCCAGAAACAGGGGAATCACACTGAAGCTTTCTTT. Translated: CASSFQKQGNHTEAFF. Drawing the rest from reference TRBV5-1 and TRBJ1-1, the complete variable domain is KAGVTQTPRYLIKTRGQQVTLSCSPISGHRSVSWYQQTPGQGLQFLFEYFSETQRNKGNFPGRFSGRQFSNSRSEMNVSTLELGDSALYLCASSFQKQGNHTEAFFGQGTRLTVV.

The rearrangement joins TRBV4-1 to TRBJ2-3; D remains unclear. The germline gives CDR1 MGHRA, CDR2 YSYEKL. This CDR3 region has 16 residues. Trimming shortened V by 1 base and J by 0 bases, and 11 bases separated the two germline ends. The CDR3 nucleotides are TGCGCCAGCAGCCAAGTCGGAAGCCCTAGCACAGATACGCAGTATTTT. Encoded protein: CASSQVGSPSTDTQYF.

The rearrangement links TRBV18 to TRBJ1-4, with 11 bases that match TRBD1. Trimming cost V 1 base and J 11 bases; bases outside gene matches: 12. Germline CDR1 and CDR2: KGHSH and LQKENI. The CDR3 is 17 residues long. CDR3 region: CASSPQGQGDIIKKLFF. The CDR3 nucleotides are TGTGCCAGCTCACCACAGGGACAGGGGGATATTATCAAGAAACTGTTTTTT. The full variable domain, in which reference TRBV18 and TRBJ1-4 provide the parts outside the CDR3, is NAGVMQNPRHLVRRRGQEARLRCSPMKGHSHVYWYRQLPEEGLKFMVYLQKENIIDESGMPKERFSAEFPKEGPSILRIQQVVRGDSAAYFCASSPQGQGDIIKKLFFGSGTQLSVL.

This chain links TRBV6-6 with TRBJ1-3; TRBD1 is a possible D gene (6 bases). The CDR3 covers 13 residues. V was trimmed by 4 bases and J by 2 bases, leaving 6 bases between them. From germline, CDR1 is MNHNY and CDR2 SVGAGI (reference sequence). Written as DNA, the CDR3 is TGTGCCAGCAGTTGGGACACTGGAAACACCATATATTTT. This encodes CASSWDTGNTIYF.

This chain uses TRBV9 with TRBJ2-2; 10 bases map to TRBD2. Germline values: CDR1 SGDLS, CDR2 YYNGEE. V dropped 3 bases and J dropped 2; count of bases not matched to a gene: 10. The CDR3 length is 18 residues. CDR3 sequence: CASSGSGRAPFNTGELFF. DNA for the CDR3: TGTGCCAGCAGCGGAAGCGGGAGGGCCCCTTTTAACACCGGGGAGCTGTTTTTT.

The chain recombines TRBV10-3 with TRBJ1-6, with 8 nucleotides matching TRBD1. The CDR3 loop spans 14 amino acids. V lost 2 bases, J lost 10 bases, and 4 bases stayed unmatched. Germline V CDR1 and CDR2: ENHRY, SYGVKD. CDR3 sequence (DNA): TGTGCCATCAGTGAGACAGGGGGGAGGTCACCCCTCCACTTT. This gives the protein CAISETGGRSPLHF.

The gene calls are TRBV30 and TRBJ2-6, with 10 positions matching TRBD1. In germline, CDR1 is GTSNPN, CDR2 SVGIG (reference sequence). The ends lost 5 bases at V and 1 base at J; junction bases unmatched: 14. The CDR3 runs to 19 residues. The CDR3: CAWFSGTGVPRSGANVLTF. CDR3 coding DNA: TGTGCCTGGTTCTCCGGGACAGGGGTTCCTCGGTCTGGGGCCAACGTCCTGACTTTC.

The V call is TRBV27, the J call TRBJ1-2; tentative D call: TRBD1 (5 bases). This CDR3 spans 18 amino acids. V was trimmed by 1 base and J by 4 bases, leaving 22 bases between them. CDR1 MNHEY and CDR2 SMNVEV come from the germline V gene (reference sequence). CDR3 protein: CASSLYSYTTGALYGYTF. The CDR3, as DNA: TGTGCCAGCAGTTTATACAGCTACACAACCGGGGCCCTCTATGGCTACACCTTC.

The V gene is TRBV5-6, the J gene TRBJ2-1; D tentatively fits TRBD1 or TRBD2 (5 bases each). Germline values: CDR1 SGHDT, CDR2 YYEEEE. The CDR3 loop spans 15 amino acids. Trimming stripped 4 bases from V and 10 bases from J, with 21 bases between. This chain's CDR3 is CASSVLGPRRTEQFF. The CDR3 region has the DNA TGTGCCAGCAGCGTCCTGGGACCCCGTAGGACGGAGCAGTTCTTC.

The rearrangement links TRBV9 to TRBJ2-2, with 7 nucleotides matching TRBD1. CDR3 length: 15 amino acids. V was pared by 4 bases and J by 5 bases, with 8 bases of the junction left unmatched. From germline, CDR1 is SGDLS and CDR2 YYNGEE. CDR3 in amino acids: CASSTPTGITGELFF. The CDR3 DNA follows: TGTGCCAGCAGCACGCCGACAGGGATTACCGGGGAGCTGTTTTTT.

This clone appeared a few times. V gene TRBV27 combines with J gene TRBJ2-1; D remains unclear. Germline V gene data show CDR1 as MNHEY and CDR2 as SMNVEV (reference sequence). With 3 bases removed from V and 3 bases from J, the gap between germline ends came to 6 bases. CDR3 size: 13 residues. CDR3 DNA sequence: TGTGCCAGCAGTTTGAACTTCTACAATGAGCAGTTCTTC. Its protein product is CASSLNFYNEQFF.

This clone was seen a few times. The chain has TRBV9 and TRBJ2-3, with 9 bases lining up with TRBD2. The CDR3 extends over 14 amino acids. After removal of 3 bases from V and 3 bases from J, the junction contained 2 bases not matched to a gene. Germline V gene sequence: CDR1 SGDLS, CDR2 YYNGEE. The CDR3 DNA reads TGTGCCAGCAGCGGAAGCGGGGGGACAGATACGCAGTATTTT. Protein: CASSGSGGTDTQYF.

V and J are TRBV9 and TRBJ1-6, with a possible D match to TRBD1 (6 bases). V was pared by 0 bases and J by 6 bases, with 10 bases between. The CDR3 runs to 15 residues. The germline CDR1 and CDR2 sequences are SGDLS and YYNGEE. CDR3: CASSVDPGVNSPLHF. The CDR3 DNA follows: TGTGCCAGCAGCGTAGATCCAGGGGTTAATTCACCCCTCCACTTT.